Below, 25 T cell receptor beta chains from the same sample are listed, as sequenced in a study of cytomegalovirus exposure and HLA in healthy donors. PCR used 60 Vbeta primers and 13 Jbeta primers. Measured with immunoSEQ multiplex PCR; TCRdb has only the in-frame clones, and not every one. Altogether roughly 190,000 clones are present, roughly 80% being singletons, with the ten largest covering around 3.6%. The sample was PBMCs. The receptors originated from a man in his forties in good health and CMV-seropositive.

This clone was recorded only once. The chain is built from TRBV5-5 and TRBJ2-3, with 15 bases matching TRBD2. CDR3 length: 18 amino acids. Germline CDR1 is SGHKS and CDR2 is YYEKEE (reference sequence). V shed 3 bases and J 0 bases; nucleotides not matched to a gene: 5. The CDR3, as DNA: TGTGCCAGCAGCTCCCGGACTAGCGGGAGGGCTAGCACAGATACGCAGTATTTT. Protein product: CASSSRTSGRASTDTQYF.

This clone has just one count. V usage is TRBV7-2 and J usage is TRBJ2-3; 9 bases are a match to TRBD1. Trimming removed 3 bases from V and 2 bases from J; junction bases left unmatched: 6. The CDR3 sequence is 16 residues long. The germline gives CDR1 SGHTA, CDR2 FQGNSA. The DNA for the CDR3 is TGTGCCAGCAGCTTGCGGACAGGGGCCTCCACAGATACGCAGTATTTT. Its protein is CASSLRTGASTDTQYF.

As DNA, the CDR3 is TGTGCCAGCAGTTGGGACAGCACCTATAGCAATCAGCCCCAGCATTTT. It translates to CASSWDSTYSNQPQHF. The V call is TRBV6-5, the J call TRBJ1-5; 7 nucleotides match TRBD1. Germline CDR1 is MNHEY and CDR2 is SVGAGI. The trim removed 4 bases at V and 0 bases at J, leaving 6 bases unmatched. CDR3 length: 16 amino acids.

The V call is TRBV7-9, the J call TRBJ2-7; no firm D call. This CDR3 spans 15 amino acids. The V gene's germline CDR1 is SEHNR and CDR2 FQNEAQ (reference sequence). Trimming left V 1 base short and J 1 base short, with 11 bases between. The CDR3 DNA reads TGTGCCAGCAGCTTAGGAGCAGGCCAGTCCTACGAGCAGTACTTC. Translation: CASSLGAGQSYEQYF. Together with reference TRBV7-9 and TRBJ2-7, the CDR3 gives the full variable domain: DTGVSQNPRHKITKRGQNVTFRCDPISEHNRLYWYRQTLGQGPEFLTYFQNEAQLEKSRLLSDRFSAERPKGSFSTLEIQRTEQGDSAMYLCASSLGAGQSYEQYFGPGTRLTVT.

The V gene is TRBV27, the J gene TRBJ2-7; TRBD2 aligns across 10 bases. After removal of 5 bases from V and 13 bases from J, the junction contained 17 bases not matched to a gene. This CDR3 has 15 amino acids. Germline V CDR1 and CDR2: MNHEY, SMNVEV (reference sequence). CDR3 DNA sequence: TGTGCCAGCAGTAACTCGGGACTAGCGCGACCTGAGCGCTACTTC. Encoded protein: CASSNSGLARPERYF.

The chain links TRBV6-1 to TRBJ2-7; D not certain. The germline gives CDR1 MNHNS, CDR2 SASEGT. The CDR3 contains 13 residues. The ends were cut back, 7 bases at V and 3 bases at J, with 13 bases in the middle. The CDR3 is CASNDFPGYEQYF. The CDR3, as DNA: TGTGCCAGCAACGATTTCCCGGGCTACGAGCAGTACTTC.

The gene calls are TRBV5-8 and TRBJ1-6; a possible D gene is TRBD1 (6 bases). Trimming shortened V by 4 bases and J by 0 bases, and 17 bases separated the two germline ends. CDR3 length: 18 residues. Germline CDR1 and CDR2: SGHTS and YDEGEE. In DNA form, the CDR3 reads TGTGCCAGCAGCCGATACCAAATGACAGGCTCCTATAATTCACCCCTCCACTTT. It yields the protein CASSRYQMTGSYNSPLHF.

This clone has more than one count but fewer than ten. This rearrangement joins TRBV19 to TRBJ2-7; tentative D call: TRBD1 (5 bases). The CDR3 is 12 residues long. Germline V gene data show CDR1 as LNHDA and CDR2 as SQIVND (reference sequence). V was shortened by 3 bases and J by 5 bases, with 8 bases between the two germline ends. The CDR3 bases are TGTGCCAGTAGTATCCCAGGGAACGAGCAGTACTTC. Its protein is CASSIPGNEQYF.

The chain has TRBV6-6 and TRBJ2-7; D ambiguous. The CDR3 sequence is 16 residues long. Trimming took off 4 bases at V and 4 bases at J, with 20 bases between the two ends. In germline, CDR1 is MNHNY, CDR2 SVGAGI (reference sequence). The CDR3 DNA is TGTGCCAGCAGTTTGTCGGCGGCCGCAGAGAGATACGAGCAGTACTTC. Translated: CASSLSAAAERYEQYF.

The CDR3 here is CASSVAGGRHTQYF. The CDR3 DNA reads TGTGCCAGCAGCGTAGCGGGGGGCCGGCATACGCAGTATTTT. The gene calls are TRBV4-2 and TRBJ2-3, with 10 bases fitting TRBD2. The CDR3 sequence is 14 residues long. With 5 bases clipped from V and 7 bases from J, the junction kept 6 bases outside the gene matches. The germline gives CDR1 LGHNA, CDR2 YNFKEQ.

The chain links TRBV30 to TRBJ1-5, with TRBD1 matching 7 bases. CDR1 and CDR2 (germline): GTSNPN, SVGIG (reference sequence). The CDR3 is 11 amino acids. V lost 2 bases, J lost 11 bases, and 3 bases stayed unmatched. In nucleotides, the CDR3 is TGTGCCTGGAGTCAGGGGGGAGCCCAGCATTTT. Encoded protein: CAWSQGGAQHF.

The J gene is TRBJ2-1, the V gene TRBV25-1; 7 bases match TRBD1. The J segment lost 2 bases and the V segment lost 5 bases, leaving 6 bases of the junction unmatched. This CDR3 is built from 15 residues. Germline CDR1 MGHDK, CDR2 SYGVNS. The CDR3 DNA reads TGTGCCAGCAGTCGGTCAGGACAGGCCTACAATGAGCAGTTCTTC. Amino acid sequence: CASSRSGQAYNEQFF.

This sequence joins TRBV2 and TRBJ2-2, with 7 bases fitting TRBD2. The V gene end was trimmed by 7 bases and the J gene end by 5 bases; junction bases not matched to a gene: 10. CDR1 and CDR2 from the germline V gene are SNHLY and FYNNEI. This CDR3 spans 15 amino acids. The CDR3 bases are TGTGCCAGCAACGGACTAGTAGGTCGAACCGGGGAGCTGTTTTTT. It is translated as CASNGLVGRTGELFF. Looking up the rest from reference TRBV2 and TRBJ2-2 gives the full variable domain: EPEVTQTPSHQVTQMGQEVILRCVPISNHLYFYWYRQILGQKVEFLVSFYNNEISEKSEIFDDQFSVERPDGSNFTLKIRSTKLEDSAMYFCASNGLVGRTGELFFGEGSRLTVL.

The V gene is TRBV5-4, the J gene TRBJ1-2; TRBD1 aligns across 9 bases. V lost 5 bases and J lost 4; bases outside the gene matches: 12. Per the germline V gene, CDR1 is SGHNT and CDR2 is YYREEE (reference sequence). CDR3 length equals 16 residues. CDR3 loop: CASSTSETGGIYGYTF. The CDR3 bases are TGTGCCAGCAGTACCTCAGAGACAGGGGGAATCTATGGCTACACCTTC.

The rearrangement joins TRBV7-6 to TRBJ2-3; perhaps TRBD2 as D (5 bases). This CDR3 region has 15 residues. Trimming removed 5 bases at V and 1 base at J, with 13 bases between. Germline values: CDR1 SGHVS, CDR2 FNYEAQ. The CDR3, as DNA: TGTGCCAGCAGCGTAGGAGCCGGGGGCACAGATACGCAGTATTTT. It codes for CASSVGAGGTDTQYF.

This clone was detected only once. This chain joins TRBV4-2 and TRBJ1-1; no clear D. Trimming took off 1 base at V and 1 base at J, with 16 bases between the two ends. Germline CDR1 LGHNA, CDR2 YNFKEQ. The CDR3 loop spans 17 amino acids. CDR3 loop: CASSQGWNRESNTEAFF. CDR3 DNA sequence: TGTGCCAGCAGCCAAGGTTGGAATAGGGAGTCGAACACTGAAGCTTTCTTT.

This chain uses TRBV5-1 with TRBJ2-1; TRBD2 aligns across 12 bases. CDR1 SGHRS and CDR2 YFSETQ come from the germline V gene. V lost 4 bases, J lost 13 bases, and 6 bases stayed unmatched. CDR3 length: 13 amino acids. The CDR3 protein is CASSPGLAGNQFF. CDR3 DNA: TGCGCCAGCAGCCCCGGACTAGCGGGAAATCAGTTCTTC.

This sequence joins TRBV5-4 and TRBJ2-3; 8 bases are a match to TRBD2. The CDR3 totals 17 residues. Germline V gene data show CDR1 as SGHNT and CDR2 as YYREEE (reference sequence). V was pared by 2 bases and J by 0 bases, with 8 bases of the junction left unmatched. The CDR3 DNA is TGTGCCAGCAGCTTTGAGCGGGGGCCTTCAAGCACAGATACGCAGTATTTT. Its translation: CASSFERGPSSTDTQYF.

This clone was found a few times. This sequence joins TRBV6-5 and TRBJ1-1, with D possibly TRBD1 on 5 matching bases. The CDR3 consists of 12 residues. The V gene's germline CDR1 is MNHEY and CDR2 SVGAGI. V was shortened by 2 bases and J by 8 bases, with 9 bases between the two germline ends. The CDR3 sequence: CASSYGGEEAFF. Here the CDR3 DNA reads TGTGCCAGCAGTTACGGAGGGGAGGAAGCTTTCTTT.

This sequence joins TRBV9 and TRBJ2-5; 8 bases are a match to TRBD2. With V trimmed by 0 bases and J by 5 bases, 12 bases remained unmatched. Germline loops: CDR1 SGDLS, CDR2 YYNGEE. The CDR3 consists of 17 residues. CDR3 amino acids: CASSVGGSGTSLETQYF. DNA for the CDR3: TGTGCCAGCAGCGTAGGCGGAAGTGGGACTAGTCTTGAGACCCAGTACTTC.

The CDR3 bases are TGCAGTGCTGACACAGGGGGTGAGCAGTACTTC. Encoded protein: CSADTGGEQYF. This chain uses TRBV20-1 with TRBJ2-7, with 8 bases matching TRBD1. In germline, CDR1 is DFQATT, CDR2 SNEGSKA (reference sequence). The trim removed 5 bases at V and 7 bases at J, leaving 4 bases unmatched. The CDR3 has 11 amino acids.

The chain links TRBV11-2 to TRBJ2-2, with 7 bases that match TRBD2. CDR1 and CDR2 (germline): SGHAT, FQNNGV. V lost 5 bases and J lost 5; bases outside the gene matches: 5. The CDR3 sequence is 14 residues long. The CDR3 region is CASSTGLLTGELFF. CDR3 sequence (DNA): TGTGCCAGCAGCACGGGACTATTAACCGGGGAGCTGTTTTTT.

J is TRBJ2-7 and V is TRBV4-1; D remains ambiguous. Germline CDR1 MGHRA, CDR2 YSYEKL. V was trimmed by 1 base and J by 4 bases, leaving 14 bases between them. The CDR3 covers 15 residues. Here the CDR3 reads CASSQGVRWAYEQYF. The CDR3, as DNA: TGCGCCAGCAGCCAAGGGGTACGGTGGGCTTACGAGCAGTACTTC.

The rearrangement uses TRBV4-1 and TRBJ1-1; D is unclear. This CDR3 has 15 residues. Trimming shortened V by 1 base and J by 4 bases, and 13 bases separated the two germline ends. Germline V lookup: CDR1 MGHRA, CDR2 YSYEKL. DNA of the CDR3: TGCGCCAGCAGCCAAGTTTGGGTACCGGGCACTGAAGCTTTCTTT. Its translation: CASSQVWVPGTEAFF.

This clone was picked up one time. This sequence joins TRBV4-3 and TRBJ2-1; possibly TRBD2 for D (6 bases). The CDR3 loop spans 14 amino acids. Germline V gene data show CDR1 as LGHNA and CDR2 as YSLEER. V was trimmed by 1 base and J by 9 bases, leaving 13 bases between them. The CDR3 is CASSQVGGILEQFF. Here the CDR3 DNA reads TGCGCCAGCAGCCAAGTTGGGGGGATTCTTGAGCAGTTCTTC.